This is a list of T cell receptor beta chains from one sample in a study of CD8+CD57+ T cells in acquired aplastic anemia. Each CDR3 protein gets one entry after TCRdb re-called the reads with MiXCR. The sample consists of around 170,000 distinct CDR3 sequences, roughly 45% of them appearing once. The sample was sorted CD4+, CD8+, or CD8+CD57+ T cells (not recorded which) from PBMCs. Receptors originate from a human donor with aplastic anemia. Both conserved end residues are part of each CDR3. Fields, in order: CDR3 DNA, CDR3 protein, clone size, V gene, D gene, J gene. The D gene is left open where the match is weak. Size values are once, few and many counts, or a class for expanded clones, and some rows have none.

cdr3_nt: TGCGCCAGCAGCTTGCAAATGCCAGCCGAAAAACTGTTTTTT
cdr3_aa: CASSLQMPAEKLFF
clone_size: many
v_call: TRBV5-1
d_call: NA
j_call: TRBJ1-4

cdr3_nt: TGTGCCAGCAGCTTACTTTCTGCTGGCGGCCAAGAGACCCAGTACTTC
cdr3_aa: CASSLLSAGGQETQYF
clone_size: many
v_call: TRBV7-3
d_call: NA
j_call: TRBJ2-5

cdr3_nt: TGTGCCAGCAGTTCACCGGGGGATACGCAGTATTTT
cdr3_aa: CASSSPGDTQYF
clone_size: many
v_call: TRBV28
d_call: NA
j_call: TRBJ2-3

cdr3_nt: TGTGCCAGCAGCCAAGTAGCGGGGGCCTACGAGCAGTACTTC
cdr3_aa: CASSQVAGAYEQYF
clone_size: NA
v_call: TRBV7-6
d_call: TRBD2
j_call: TRBJ2-7

cdr3_nt: TGTGCCAGCAGTGGGGGGACAGGGACTGGAAACACCTTC
cdr3_aa: CASSGGTGTGNTF
clone_size: NA
v_call: TRBV10-3
d_call: TRBD1
j_call: TRBJ1-2

cdr3_nt: TGTGCCAGCAGTTTAGGTGGGACGCGGGAGGGGGAGCAGTACTTC
cdr3_aa: CASSLGGTREGEQYF
clone_size: many
v_call: TRBV12-3/TRBV12-4
d_call: TRBD2
j_call: TRBJ2-7

cdr3_nt: TGTGCCAGCCTGTCGAACTCCCAGCGTCAGCCCCAGCATTTT
cdr3_aa: CASLSNSQRQPQHF
clone_size: NA
v_call: TRBV2
d_call: NA
j_call: TRBJ1-5

cdr3_nt: TGTGCCAGCAGCCTACGCCGGAGAGGAGAGACCCAGTACTTC
cdr3_aa: CASSLRRRGETQYF
clone_size: many
v_call: TRBV7-8
d_call: NA
j_call: TRBJ2-5

cdr3_nt: TGTGCCAGCAGTGCCCAACCTGGGACAGGGATTGTTAGTGGCTACACCTTC
cdr3_aa: CASSAQPGTGIVSGYTF
clone_size: once
v_call: TRBV6-1
d_call: TRBD1
j_call: TRBJ1-2

cdr3_nt: TGTGCCAGCAGCTTAACGGTGGATTCTGGAAACACCATATATTTT
cdr3_aa: CASSLTVDSGNTIYF
clone_size: NA
v_call: TRBV7-2
d_call: NA
j_call: TRBJ1-3

cdr3_nt: TGTGCCAGCTCACCACAACAGGGGACCTACAATGAGCAGTTCTTC
cdr3_aa: CASSPQQGTYNEQFF
clone_size: once
v_call: TRBV18
d_call: TRBD1
j_call: TRBJ2-1

cdr3_nt: TGTGCCAGCAGTGAAGGGCCTCGTGGGACCGGGGAGCTGTGTTTT
cdr3_aa: CASSEGPRGTGELCF
clone_size: NA
v_call: TRBV2
d_call: NA
j_call: TRBJ2-2

cdr3_nt: TGTGCCAGCAGCTTAGCGAGGGGAAAACTGTTTTTT
cdr3_aa: CASSLARGKLFF
clone_size: many
v_call: TRBV11-3
d_call: NA
j_call: TRBJ1-4

cdr3_nt: TGTGCCAGCAGCCAAGATCTTGAGGGGAGAGGCTATGGCTACACCTTC
cdr3_aa: CASSQDLEGRGYGYTF
clone_size: NA
v_call: TRBV3-1
d_call: NA
j_call: TRBJ1-2

cdr3_nt: TGTGCCAGCAGCTTAGATTTGGCGGATAGCAATCAGCCCCAGCATTTT
cdr3_aa: CASSLDLADSNQPQHF
clone_size: NA
v_call: TRBV13
d_call: NA
j_call: TRBJ1-5

cdr3_nt: TGTGCCAGCAGTCAGGGACTAGCGGGGAAACAAGAGACCCAGTACTTC
cdr3_aa: CASSQGLAGKQETQYF
clone_size: NA
v_call: TRBV7-9
d_call: TRBD2
j_call: TRBJ2-5

cdr3_nt: TGTGCCAGCAGTGAATTGGACAGGGCTTCGGATGGCTACACCTTC
cdr3_aa: CASSELDRASDGYTF
clone_size: many
v_call: TRBV2
d_call: TRBD1
j_call: TRBJ1-2

cdr3_nt: TGTGCCAGCAGTGACAGGGATAATTCACCCCTCCACTTT
cdr3_aa: CASSDRDNSPLHF
clone_size: NA
v_call: TRBV6-4
d_call: NA
j_call: TRBJ1-6

cdr3_nt: TGCAGTGCTAGAGACGACAGATACTATGGCTACACCTTC
cdr3_aa: CSARDDRYYGYTF
clone_size: many
v_call: TRBV20-1
d_call: NA
j_call: TRBJ1-2

cdr3_nt: TGTGCCAGCAGCTTGGACATCGCGTCAGAGACCCAGTACTTC
cdr3_aa: CASSLDIASETQYF
clone_size: many
v_call: TRBV7-6
d_call: NA
j_call: TRBJ2-5

cdr3_nt: TGTGCCAGCAGTCCTGACGGGGGGGGGCAGGAGACCCAGTACTTC
cdr3_aa: CASSPDGGGQETQYF
clone_size: many
v_call: TRBV7-9
d_call: TRBD2
j_call: TRBJ2-5

cdr3_nt: TGTGCCAGCAGCCAGAGCGGGGGGGCCACAGAGACCCAGTACTTC
cdr3_aa: CASSQSGGATETQYF
clone_size: many
v_call: TRBV2
d_call: TRBD2
j_call: TRBJ2-5

cdr3_nt: TGTGCCATCAGCCAGGGAGGCAGGGACAATCAGCCCCAGCATTTT
cdr3_aa: CAISQGGRDNQPQHF
clone_size: NA
v_call: TRBV10-3
d_call: NA
j_call: TRBJ1-5

cdr3_nt: TGTGCCAGCAGTGAATCCGGCAGGTTTTGGGCACCCCTCCACTTT
cdr3_aa: CASSESGRFWAPLHF
clone_size: NA
v_call: TRBV25-1
d_call: NA
j_call: TRBJ1-6

cdr3_nt: TGTGCCATCAGGGACACGACCCAATCGAAGTACGAGCAGTACTTC
cdr3_aa: CAIRDTTQSKYEQYF
clone_size: NA
v_call: TRBV10-3
d_call: NA
j_call: TRBJ2-7

cdr3_nt: TGTGCCTGGGGACAGGGAGAAAAACTGTTTTTT
cdr3_aa: CAWGQGEKLFF
clone_size: NA
v_call: TRBV30
d_call: TRBD1
j_call: TRBJ1-4